This T cell receptor (beta chain) was retrieved from a study of blood T cell repertoires in COVID-19 (dated by TCRdb to 2018 to 2021). Looking at the study overall: The collaborator samples originated in the United States, Italy and Spain and spanned the acute and convalescent phases of COVID-19. A de-identified subject ID, COVID-19 status, age in years and sex were almost always included in the sample metadata. The material from the prospective study consisted of cDNA or gDNA derived from T cells, B-cell-depleted T cells, or PBMCs. A freely available public database, intended as a resource for researchers studying the immune response to SARS-CoV-2, is where the repertoires were released. Where available, HLA class I and class II types were taken from metadata supplied by the sample provider and were not determined by assay-based typing. Deeply sampled blood TCRbeta repertoires from subjects exposed to, actively infected with, or recovered from COVID-19 were included in the dataset. Samples came from the ongoing ImmuneRACE study (first 160 participants) plus 1,254 subjects from 6 global collaborators. The paper's findings and limits, for the study overall: How much clinical and demographic metadata was included differed by source and by participant, and the metadata was provided uncurated.

Collaborating institutions collected whole blood in K2EDTA tubes following their own protocols. Collaborator samples were shipped for TCRbeta analysis as frozen whole blood, isolated PBMCs, or DNA extracted from either sample type. Points on this clone: What antigen it recognizes has not been identified. Base qualities are not at hand, and no much larger clone is one base apart.

TCRbeta CDR3 regions were amplified from genomic DNA by means of the immunoSEQ Assay, a bias-controlled multiplex PCR. In the paper's pipeline: Nucleated cell counts per sample were estimated from amplification of reference gene primers within the assay. To quantify the absolute abundance of each unique TCRbeta CDR3 rearrangement, sequence reads were collapsed and filtered. For each sample, productive Simpson clonality was calculated as the square root of Simpson's diversity index across productive rearrangements. TCRdb took this table from immuneACCESS and kept in-frame rearrangements with V and J called. Such tables lack part of the clones; where checked against another copy, unresolved V genes explain under half of the gap, and the rest is unexplained. V and J calls and clone size are as listed in that table; D and trimming were resolved from the DNA. The sample table records 60,000 or so clones; around 74% of these occur just once. The leading ten clones occupy approximately 30% of the sample.

The CDR3 covers 16 residues, taking in both the cysteine and the phenylalanine. Left in the record is the CDR3 DNA by itself, 48 bases read in frame from the first base. CDR1 and CDR2, looked up from the germline V gene, are SGHDT and YYEEEE. Unmatched junction bases come to 4, with V trimmed by 2 bases and J by 4 bases. The specimen sequenced was peripheral blood. The receptor was derived from a woman over 75 with acute or convalescent COVID-19. The chain links TRBV5-6 with TRBJ2-2; TRBD2 aligns with 11 central bases. The sequenced DNA is TGTGCCAGCAGCTTACTAGCGGGAGAGGTCACCGGGGAGCTGTTTTTT. This yields the protein CASSLLAGEVTGELFF.